What follows is one T cell receptor (beta chain) and its context. Its antigen is not known. Expressed TCRB transcripts got sequenced, as all isolated RNA was reverse transcribed. About 3.6 million reads was the average for naive, central memory and regulatory T cell samples. The repertoire was sequenced with immunoSEQ multiplex PCR; TCRdb's copy has only in-frame clones and lacks some. The top ten clones hold around 2.7% of a sample with 95,000 to 150,000 clones, roughly a sixth of them seen once. This sample stems from a study of beta chain features in type 1 diabetes. Study observations and caveats: There was a possibility that cDNA sequencing over-represented cells with high TCR expression. All four CD4+ subsets from Type 1 diabetes patients carried moderately but significantly shorter TCRB CDR3s.

Germline assignment: CDR1 SGDLS and CDR2 YYNGEE. The CDR3 is made up of 15 amino acids. V lost 4 bases to trimming and J lost 6 bases, with 19 bases between them. The source of this sequence is a man aged 18-30 years with type 1 diabetes. J is TRBJ1-1 and V is TRBV9; D possibly corresponds to TRBD1 (5 bases). The sequencing sample was made of central memory CD4+ T cells from blood. CDR3 amino acids: CASSPRGAWGAEAFF. CDR3 sequence (DNA): TGTGCCAGCAGCCCGAGAGGGGCCTGGGGGGCTGAAGCTTTCTTT.